This is a list of T cell receptor beta chains from one sample in a study of T cells in Graves' hyperthyroidism and ophthalmopathy. Each CDR3 protein is one row after TCRdb ran MiXCR on the multiplex PCR reads. Of about 570,000 distinct CDR3 sequences detected, around 13% appear once; the ten largest clones hold around 14%. Specimen: blood. The receptors were sampled from a middle-aged woman with Graves' hyperthyroidism. Each CDR3 is given with its conserved first and last residue. Fields, in order: J gene, clone size, V gene, D gene, CDR3 DNA, CDR3 protein. A D gene is named only where the DNA matches it firmly. Expanded clones get a size class; other rows say once, few or many, or leave the size out.

j_call: TRBJ1-2; clone_size: few; v_call: TRBV10-3; d_call: TRBD1; cdr3_nt: TGTGCCATCAGTGCCGGGGACAGCAACTATGGCTACACCTTC; cdr3_aa: CAISAGDSNYGYTF
j_call: TRBJ2-2; clone_size: many; v_call: TRBV3-1; d_call: -; cdr3_nt: TGTGCCAGCAGAAGGCTAAGGGAGATCACCGGGGAGCTGTTTTTT; cdr3_aa: CASRRLREITGELFF
j_call: TRBJ1-2; clone_size: many; v_call: TRBV20-1; d_call: TRBD1; cdr3_nt: TGCAGTGCTAGAGCTACAGGGGGCGCAGCCTATGGCTACACCTTC; cdr3_aa: CSARATGGAAYGYTF
j_call: TRBJ2-2; clone_size: many; v_call: TRBV28; d_call: TRBD2; cdr3_nt: TGTGCCAGCAGTTTAGGACTAGCGGGCGGGGAGCTGTTTTTT; cdr3_aa: CASSLGLAGGELFF
j_call: TRBJ2-2; clone_size: many; v_call: TRBV12-3/TRBV12-4; d_call: -; cdr3_nt: TGTGCCAGCAGCTTATCCGGGGAGCTGTTTTTT; cdr3_aa: CASSLSGELFF
j_call: TRBJ2-3; clone_size: -; v_call: TRBV5-1; d_call: TRBD2; cdr3_nt: TGCGCCAGCAGCGCGGGACTAGCGGGAGGATCAGATACGCAGTATTTT; cdr3_aa: CASSAGLAGGSDTQYF
j_call: TRBJ2-7; clone_size: many; v_call: TRBV4-2; d_call: -; cdr3_nt: TGTGCCAGCAGGCCTACTAGCTCCTACGAGCAGTACTTC; cdr3_aa: CASRPTSSYEQYF
j_call: TRBJ1-1; clone_size: -; v_call: TRBV4-1; d_call: TRBD1; cdr3_nt: TGCGCCAGCAGCCCGGGACAGGCAGTGAACACTGAAGCTTTCTTT; cdr3_aa: CASSPGQAVNTEAFF
j_call: TRBJ2-1; clone_size: many; v_call: TRBV18; d_call: -; cdr3_nt: TGTGCCAGCTCACCACGGACCGATCCGGCCAATGAGCAGTTCTTC; cdr3_aa: CASSPRTDPANEQFF
j_call: TRBJ2-7; clone_size: -; v_call: TRBV19; d_call: -; cdr3_nt: TGTGCCAGTAAAAGAACAGGGAGCTCCTACGAGCAGTACTTC; cdr3_aa: CASKRTGSSYEQYF
j_call: TRBJ1-5; clone_size: many; v_call: TRBV19; d_call: TRBD1; cdr3_nt: TGTGCCAGTAGCATTACCGGGACAGGGGGCATTCAGCCCCAGCATTTT; cdr3_aa: CASSITGTGGIQPQHF
j_call: TRBJ1-2; clone_size: many; v_call: TRBV6-1; d_call: -; cdr3_nt: TGTGCCAGCAGTGAAAGTGGCTACAGGGCCACAACGTTCTATGGCTACACCTTC; cdr3_aa: CASSESGYRATTFYGYTF
j_call: TRBJ2-3; clone_size: few; v_call: TRBV10-3; d_call: TRBD2; cdr3_nt: TGTGCCATCAGTTCCGGACTAGCGGGAGGTTGGCGTGGCACAGATACGCAGTATTTT; cdr3_aa: CAISSGLAGGWRGTDTQYF
j_call: TRBJ2-6; clone_size: -; v_call: TRBV30; d_call: -; cdr3_nt: TGTGCCTGGAGCAAAGAACCCGGCTCTGGGGCCAACGTCCTGACTTTC; cdr3_aa: CAWSKEPGSGANVLTF
j_call: TRBJ2-2; clone_size: many; v_call: TRBV3-1; d_call: TRBD2; cdr3_nt: TGTGCCAGCAGCTTTGGACTAGCGGGTAGCACCGGGGAGCTGTTTTTT; cdr3_aa: CASSFGLAGSTGELFF
j_call: TRBJ1-1; clone_size: -; v_call: TRBV5-6; d_call: -; cdr3_nt: TGTGCCAGCAGCCCGGTGGGGGTCACTGAAGCTTTCTTT; cdr3_aa: CASSPVGVTEAFF
j_call: TRBJ1-5; clone_size: many; v_call: TRBV6-1; d_call: -; cdr3_nt: TGTGCCAGCAGTCTCCAGGGGAGCCAGCCCCAGCATTTT; cdr3_aa: CASSLQGSQPQHF
j_call: TRBJ2-5; clone_size: many; v_call: TRBV5-1; d_call: -; cdr3_nt: TGCGCCAGCAGCTTCCAGGACTCAAGGGAGACCCAGTACTTC; cdr3_aa: CASSFQDSRETQYF
j_call: TRBJ1-4; clone_size: few; v_call: TRBV15; d_call: TRBD1; cdr3_nt: TGTGCCACCAGCCCCCGGACAGGGACTAATGAAAAACTGTTTTTT; cdr3_aa: CATSPRTGTNEKLFF
j_call: TRBJ1-2; clone_size: many; v_call: TRBV6-5; d_call: -; cdr3_nt: TGTGCCAGCAGTTACTCGCCCTCAACCTATGGCTACACCTTC; cdr3_aa: CASSYSPSTYGYTF
j_call: TRBJ2-1; clone_size: -; v_call: TRBV7-6; d_call: TRBD1; cdr3_nt: TGTGCCAGCAAAGAGGGGACAGGGGGCAATGAGCAGTTCTTC; cdr3_aa: CASKEGTGGNEQFF
j_call: TRBJ2-7; clone_size: -; v_call: TRBV30; d_call: TRBD1; cdr3_nt: TGTGCCTGGAGCGATACCGGGACAGGGGGCTCCTACGAGCAGTACTTC; cdr3_aa: CAWSDTGTGGSYEQYF
j_call: TRBJ2-7; clone_size: many; v_call: TRBV27; d_call: TRBD1; cdr3_nt: TGTGCCACCTCTTTCACAAACTACGGACAGGGGTATACCTACGAGCAGTACTTC; cdr3_aa: CATSFTNYGQGYTYEQYF
j_call: TRBJ1-2; clone_size: -; v_call: TRBV30; d_call: -; cdr3_nt: TGTGCCTGGAACTATTATGGCTACACCTTC; cdr3_aa: CAWNYYGYTF
j_call: TRBJ1-5; clone_size: -; v_call: TRBV29-1; d_call: -; cdr3_nt: TGCAGCGTTGGGACGGGGGATAGCAATCAGCCCCAGCATTTT; cdr3_aa: CSVGTGDSNQPQHF
j_call: TRBJ2-2; clone_size: many; v_call: TRBV12-3/TRBV12-4; d_call: -; cdr3_nt: TGTGCCAGCAGTTACGGGGCCGGCGTCCTGGGGGCCGGGGAGCTGTTTTTT; cdr3_aa: CASSYGAGVLGAGELFF
j_call: TRBJ1-5; clone_size: many; v_call: TRBV20-1; d_call: -; cdr3_nt: TGCAGTGCGCGTCCGGGACAAGGAACCGGGCCCCAGCATTTT; cdr3_aa: CSARPGQGTGPQHF
j_call: TRBJ2-7; clone_size: many; v_call: TRBV3-1; d_call: TRBD2; cdr3_nt: TGTGCCAGCAGCCCGCCAGCGGGAGGGCCGGGGGAGCAGTACTTC; cdr3_aa: CASSPPAGGPGEQYF
j_call: TRBJ1-1; clone_size: -; v_call: TRBV6-5; d_call: -; cdr3_nt: TGTGCCAGCAGTTACGGGCAGGTGAACACTGAAGCTTTCTTT; cdr3_aa: CASSYGQVNTEAFF
j_call: TRBJ1-5; clone_size: many; v_call: TRBV20-1; d_call: -; cdr3_nt: TGCAGTGCTAGAGACGTGACAGTAAGCAATCAGCCCCAGCATTTT; cdr3_aa: CSARDVTVSNQPQHF
j_call: TRBJ1-3; clone_size: -; v_call: TRBV6-1; d_call: -; cdr3_nt: TGTGCCAGCAGTGATCATGGAAACACCATATATTTT; cdr3_aa: CASSDHGNTIYF
j_call: TRBJ2-3; clone_size: many; v_call: TRBV20-1; d_call: TRBD2; cdr3_nt: TGCAGTGCTAGCGGGAGGGCTTTAGATACGCAGTATTTT; cdr3_aa: CSASGRALDTQYF
j_call: TRBJ2-2; clone_size: many; v_call: TRBV29-1; d_call: -; cdr3_nt: TGCAGCGCAGCAGGTGCGGCCGGGGAACTGTTTTTT; cdr3_aa: CSAAGAAGELFF
j_call: TRBJ2-5; clone_size: -; v_call: TRBV28; d_call: -; cdr3_nt: TGTGCCAGCACACGTACGGCCTTTCAAGAGACCCAGTACTTC; cdr3_aa: CASTRTAFQETQYF
j_call: TRBJ1-4; clone_size: many; v_call: TRBV20-1; d_call: TRBD1; cdr3_nt: TGCAGTGCTTTCGACAGGGAAACTGCAACTAATGAAAAACTGTTTTTT; cdr3_aa: CSAFDRETATNEKLFF
j_call: TRBJ1-4; clone_size: -; v_call: TRBV5-1; d_call: -; cdr3_nt: TGCGCCAGCAGCGCCCGGACAACTAATGAAAAACTGTTTTTT; cdr3_aa: CASSARTTNEKLFF
j_call: TRBJ2-1; clone_size: -; v_call: TRBV6-2/TRBV6-3; d_call: -; cdr3_nt: TGTGCCAGCAGAACCACCCGGACTACCTACAATGAGCAGTTCTTC; cdr3_aa: CASRTTRTTYNEQFF
j_call: TRBJ1-1; clone_size: many; v_call: TRBV11-2; d_call: -; cdr3_nt: TGTGCCAGCAGCCCCCTGGGCACTGAAGCTTTCTTT; cdr3_aa: CASSPLGTEAFF
j_call: TRBJ2-3; clone_size: many; v_call: TRBV10-3; d_call: TRBD1; cdr3_nt: TGTGCCATCAGTCAAGTCCCGGGACAGGGTACGACAGATACGCAGTATTTT; cdr3_aa: CAISQVPGQGTTDTQYF
j_call: TRBJ2-2; clone_size: few; v_call: TRBV11-2; d_call: TRBD2; cdr3_nt: TGCGCCAGCAGCCCCCCCAGCGGGAGGGTCACCGGGGAGCTGTTTTTT; cdr3_aa: CASSPPSGRVTGELFF
j_call: TRBJ1-5; clone_size: many; v_call: TRBV2; d_call: -; cdr3_nt: TGTGCCAGCACCGCCAGCGTGGGGGCTTATCAGCCCCAGCATTTT; cdr3_aa: CASTASVGAYQPQHF
j_call: TRBJ2-3; clone_size: -; v_call: TRBV12-3/TRBV12-4; d_call: TRBD2; cdr3_nt: TGTGCCACGGGACTAGCGGGAGGGCCATCTAGAGATACGCAGTATTTT; cdr3_aa: CATGLAGGPSRDTQYF
j_call: TRBJ1-2; clone_size: -; v_call: TRBV4-2; d_call: -; cdr3_nt: TGTGCCAGCAGCCAAGGCAATAACTATGGCTACACCTTC; cdr3_aa: CASSQGNNYGYTF
j_call: TRBJ2-5; clone_size: many; v_call: TRBV29-1; d_call: -; cdr3_nt: TGCAGCGTTGGGTCGCGGCTCACAGAGACCCAGTACTTC; cdr3_aa: CSVGSRLTETQYF